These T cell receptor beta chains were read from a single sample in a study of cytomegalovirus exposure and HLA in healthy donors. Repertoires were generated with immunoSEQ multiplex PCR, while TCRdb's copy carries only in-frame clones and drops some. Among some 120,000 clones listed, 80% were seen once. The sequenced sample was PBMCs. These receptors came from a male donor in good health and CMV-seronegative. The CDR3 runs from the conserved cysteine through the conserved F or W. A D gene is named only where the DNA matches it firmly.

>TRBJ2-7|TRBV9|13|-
CASSVEGRGEQYF
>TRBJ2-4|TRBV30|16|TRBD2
CAWSVLAGVAKNIQYF
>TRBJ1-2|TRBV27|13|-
CASTQRVGSGYTF
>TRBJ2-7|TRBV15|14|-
CATSRDPRVSEQYF
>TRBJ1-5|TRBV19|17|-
CASGHFGSNQGHQPQHF
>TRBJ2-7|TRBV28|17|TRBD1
CASSFPGQGASAYEQYF
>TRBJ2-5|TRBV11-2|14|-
CASSLEYSGETQYF
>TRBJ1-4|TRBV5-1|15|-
CASSEARPGLEKLFF
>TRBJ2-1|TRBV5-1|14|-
CASSSTAPHNEQFF
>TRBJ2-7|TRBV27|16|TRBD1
CASSAGTGWSSYEQYF
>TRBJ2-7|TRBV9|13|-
CASSSGVSYEQYF
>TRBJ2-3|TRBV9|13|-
CASSVAKGGGQYF
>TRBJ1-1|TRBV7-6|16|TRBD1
CASSSPVLQGRAEAFF
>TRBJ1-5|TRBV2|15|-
CASNHKKGRDQPQHF
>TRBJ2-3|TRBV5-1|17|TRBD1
CASSQRDRGRLTDTQYF
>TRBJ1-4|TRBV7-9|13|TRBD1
CSSRDRGDEKLFF
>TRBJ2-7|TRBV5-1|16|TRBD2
CASSRGTSGSSYEQYF